This T cell receptor (beta chain) was identified in a study of blood T cells in healthy people across ages. Study-level results: Naive and antigen-experienced cells were not separated, limiting conclusive comparison.

This CDR3 is built from 13 residues. Total RNA, at least 5 micrograms per sample, was extracted from PBMCs. A second PCR, run for roughly 7 to 11 cycles, used a sample-barcoded 5' primer plus a J-beta primer mix. Template switching added a 12-random-nucleotide identifier to every cDNA molecule. One entry per CDR3 protein, called by TCRdb with MiXCR from the 5' RACE reads. This sample yields 700,000 or so distinct CDR3 sequences, of which 22% are seen a single time; roughly 22% belongs to the top ten. Of note for this clonotype: The antigen is undetermined.

Source material: blood. The rearrangement joins TRBV12-3 or TRBV12-4 to TRBJ2-5; D gene ambiguous. The J call may be incorrect, as the DNA end agrees better with TRBJ2-7. The sequence was collected from a man aged 70 or older in good health. CDR3 protein: CASSLRAPGEQYF. The CDR3 DNA follows: TGTGCCAGCAGTCTCCGGGCCCCTGGCGAGCAGTACTTC.